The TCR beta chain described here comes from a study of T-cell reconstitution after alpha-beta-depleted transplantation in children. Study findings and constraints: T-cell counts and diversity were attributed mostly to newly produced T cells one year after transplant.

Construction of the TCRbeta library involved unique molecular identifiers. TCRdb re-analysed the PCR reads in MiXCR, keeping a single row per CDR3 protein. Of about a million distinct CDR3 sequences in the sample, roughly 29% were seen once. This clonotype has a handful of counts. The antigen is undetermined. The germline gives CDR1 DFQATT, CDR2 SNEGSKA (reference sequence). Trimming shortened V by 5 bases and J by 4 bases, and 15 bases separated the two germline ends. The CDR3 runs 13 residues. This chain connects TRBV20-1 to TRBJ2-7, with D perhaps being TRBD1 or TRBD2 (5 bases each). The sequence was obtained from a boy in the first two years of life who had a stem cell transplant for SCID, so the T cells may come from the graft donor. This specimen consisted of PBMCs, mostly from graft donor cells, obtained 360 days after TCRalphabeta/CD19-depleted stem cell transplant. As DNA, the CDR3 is TGCAGTGCTTCCACCGGGACCTCTTACGAGCAGTACTTC. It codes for CSASTGTSYEQYF.